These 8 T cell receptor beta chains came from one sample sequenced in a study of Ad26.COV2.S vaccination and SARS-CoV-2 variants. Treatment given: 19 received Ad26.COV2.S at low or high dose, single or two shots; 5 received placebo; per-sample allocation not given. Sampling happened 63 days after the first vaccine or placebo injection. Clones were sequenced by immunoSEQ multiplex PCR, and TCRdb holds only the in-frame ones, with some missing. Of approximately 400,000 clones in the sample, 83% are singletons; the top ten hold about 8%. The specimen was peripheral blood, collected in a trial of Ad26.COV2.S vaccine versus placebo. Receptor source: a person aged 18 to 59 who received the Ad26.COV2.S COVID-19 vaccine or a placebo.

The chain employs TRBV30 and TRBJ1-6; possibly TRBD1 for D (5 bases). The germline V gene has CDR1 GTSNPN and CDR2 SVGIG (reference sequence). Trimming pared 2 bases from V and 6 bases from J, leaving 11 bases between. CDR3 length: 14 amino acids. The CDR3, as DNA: TGTGCCTGGAGTATAGCAGGGACTAATTCACCCCTCCACTTT. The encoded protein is CAWSIAGTNSPLHF.

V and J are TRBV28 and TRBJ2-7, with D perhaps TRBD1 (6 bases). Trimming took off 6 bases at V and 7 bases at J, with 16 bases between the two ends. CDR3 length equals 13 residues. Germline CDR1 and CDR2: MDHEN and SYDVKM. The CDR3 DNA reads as TGTGCCAGCAGATTAGGACAGAGTGCAGAGCAGTACTTC. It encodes CASRLGQSAEQYF.

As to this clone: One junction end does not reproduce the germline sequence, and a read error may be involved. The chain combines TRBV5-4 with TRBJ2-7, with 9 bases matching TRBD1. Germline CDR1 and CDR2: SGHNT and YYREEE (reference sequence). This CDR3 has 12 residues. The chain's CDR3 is CASSLDHGTGKF. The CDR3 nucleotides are TGTGCCAGCAGCTTGGACCACGGGACAGGGAAATTC.

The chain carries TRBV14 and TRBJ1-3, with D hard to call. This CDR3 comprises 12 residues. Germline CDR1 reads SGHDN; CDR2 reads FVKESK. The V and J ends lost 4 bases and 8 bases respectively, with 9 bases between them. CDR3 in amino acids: CASSLTGYTIYF. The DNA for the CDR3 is TGTGCCAGCAGCCTCACCGGGTACACCATATATTTT.

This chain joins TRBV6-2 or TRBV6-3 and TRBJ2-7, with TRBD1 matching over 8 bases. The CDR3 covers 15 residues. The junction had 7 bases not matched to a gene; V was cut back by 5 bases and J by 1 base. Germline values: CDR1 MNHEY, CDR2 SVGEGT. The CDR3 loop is CASSPPQGASYEQYF. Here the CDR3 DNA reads TGTGCCAGCAGTCCCCCCCAGGGGGCATCCTACGAGCAGTACTTC.

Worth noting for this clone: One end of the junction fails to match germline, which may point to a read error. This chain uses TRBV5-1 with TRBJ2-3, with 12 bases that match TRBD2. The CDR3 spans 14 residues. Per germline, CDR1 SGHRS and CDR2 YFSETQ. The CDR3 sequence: CASSSASGGALLVF. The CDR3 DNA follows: TGCGCCAGCAGCTCTGCTAGCGGGGGGGCCTTACTCGTTTTT.

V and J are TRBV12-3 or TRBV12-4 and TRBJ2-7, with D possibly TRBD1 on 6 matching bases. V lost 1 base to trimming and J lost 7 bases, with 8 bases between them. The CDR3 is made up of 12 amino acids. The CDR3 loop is CASSLGQGEQYF. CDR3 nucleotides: TGTGCCAGCAGTTTAGGGCAGGGGGAGCAGTACTTC.

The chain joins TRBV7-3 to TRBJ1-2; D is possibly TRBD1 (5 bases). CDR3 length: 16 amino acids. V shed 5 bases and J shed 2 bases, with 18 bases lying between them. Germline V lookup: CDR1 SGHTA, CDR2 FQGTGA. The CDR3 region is CASSPHGEGRNYGYTF. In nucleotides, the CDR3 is TGTGCCAGCAGCCCCCATGGGGAGGGGAGGAACTATGGCTACACCTTC.